The clone carrying this T cell receptor (beta chain) was seen repeatedly, ten times or more. Antigen specificity is unknown. The data originate from a study of CD8+CD57+ T cells in acquired aplastic anemia. Study context: Sorted CD4+ plus CD8+ cells gave DNA averaging roughly 3 ug. Study-level findings and limits: Patients versus controls showed no significant CD8+ Simpson's diversity difference. More than 25 was the count of CD8+ CDR3 sequences that patients shared with controls.

Germline values: CDR1 SGHTA, CDR2 FQGTGA. The length of the CDR3 is 13 residues. Trimming took 0 bases from V and 6 from J, leaving 6 bases between them. Profiling that covered TCR beta VDJ and CDR3 relied on genomic DNA as its template. TCRdb analysed the reads with MiXCR anew, one entry per CDR3 protein. The sample has 250,000 to 300,000 distinct CDR3 sequences, around 60% seen once. The sequenced sample consisted of sorted CD4+, CD8+, or CD8+CD57+ T cells (not recorded which) from PBMCs. The sequence was collected from a human donor with severe aplastic anemia or a healthy control (not recorded which). The rearrangement joins TRBV7-3 to TRBJ1-5; D ambiguous. The CDR3 DNA reads as TGTGCCAGCAGCTTAACAAGAACTCAGCCCCAGCATTTT. The encoded protein is CASSLTRTQPQHF.